These T cell receptor beta chains were read from a single sample in a study of blood T cell repertoires in COVID-19. Data came from immunoSEQ multiplex PCR; TCRdb stores just in-frame clones and leaves some out. The data contain about 83,000 clones, around 90% of them singletons. The sample comprised peripheral blood. The source of these receptors is a man aged 80 or over with active or convalescent COVID-19. CDR3s include the opening cysteine and the closing phenylalanine or tryptophan. The D gene is left open where the match is weak. The size of a clone is reported for some rows only, either as once, few or many, or as a class for expanded clones.

len	v_gene	d_gene	j_gene	abundance	CDR3aa	CDR3nt
13	TRBV3-1/TRBV3-2	.	TRBJ1-5	.	CASSLGGRQPQHF	TGTGCCAGCAGCCTTGGGGGCCGGCAGCCCCAGCATTTT
14	TRBV5-6	.	TRBJ1-5	.	CASTRGGSNQPQHF	TGTGCCAGCACCAGAGGGGGTTCCAATCAGCCCCAGCATTTT
16	TRBV4-1	.	TRBJ2-2	.	CASSQVRGSRTGELFF	TGCGCCAGCAGCCAAGTGAGAGGATCTCGCACCGGGGAGCTGTTTTTT
15	TRBV6-5	TRBD1	TRBJ2-5	.	CASSPGQLNQETQYF	TGTGCCAGCAGCCCGGGACAGCTAAACCAAGAGACCCAGTACTTC
18	TRBV5-6	.	TRBJ2-1	.	CASSPPGGVWNPYNEQFF	TGTGCCAGCAGCCCCCCGGGGGGCGTCTGGAACCCCTACAATGAGCAGTTCTTC
11	TRBV7-9	.	TRBJ2-5	.	CASSPGVDQYF	TGTGCCAGCAGCCCAGGGGTGGACCAGTACTTC
13	TRBV6-5	TRBD1	TRBJ1-6	.	CASSRDRDSPLHF	TGTGCCAGCAGCAGGGACAGGGATTCACCCCTCCACTTT
13	TRBV5-6	.	TRBJ1-6	few	CASSLDKFSPLHF	TGTGCCAGCAGCTTGGACAAATTTTCACCCCTCCACTTT
16	TRBV7-2	.	TRBJ2-1	.	CASRKSGTDFYNEQFF	TGTGCCAGCAGGAAATCCGGGACTGACTTTTACAATGAGCAGTTCTTC
14	TRBV4-1	.	TRBJ1-4	.	CASSQAGVGEKLFF	TGCGCCAGCAGCCAAGCAGGGGTTGGTGAAAAACTGTTTTTT
12	TRBV19	TRBD1	TRBJ1-1	.	CATSDREVSAFF	TGTGCCACCTCGGACAGGGAGGTTAGCGCTTTCTTT
15	TRBV4-1	TRBD1	TRBJ2-1	.	CASSGWDRGFNEQFF	TGCGCCAGCAGCGGGTGGGACAGGGGCTTCAATGAGCAGTTCTTC
13	TRBV5-5	TRBD1	TRBJ1-5	.	CASSLAGDRKWHF	TGTGCCAGCAGCTTGGCGGGGGACAGAAAATGGCATTTT
14	TRBV2	.	TRBJ1-1	.	CASSEAWRDTEAFF	TGTGCCAGCAGTGAAGCTTGGAGGGATACTGAAGCTTTCTTT
17	TRBV28	TRBD1	TRBJ2-5	.	CASSPMRTGTIQETQYF	TGTGCCAGCAGTCCAATGAGGACAGGAACAATCCAAGAGACCCAGTACTTC
15	TRBV6-5	TRBD2	TRBJ2-1	.	CASSETSGTYNEQFF	TGTGCCAGCAGCGAGACTAGCGGCACCTACAATGAGCAGTTCTTC